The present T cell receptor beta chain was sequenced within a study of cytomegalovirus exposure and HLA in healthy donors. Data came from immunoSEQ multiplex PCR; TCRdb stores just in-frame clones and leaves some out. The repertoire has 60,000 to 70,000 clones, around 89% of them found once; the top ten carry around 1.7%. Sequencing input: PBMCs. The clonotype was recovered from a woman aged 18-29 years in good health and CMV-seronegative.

CDR3 sequence (DNA): TGTGCCAGCAGCCGGACAAGAAAAAATGAAAAACTGTTTTTT. It codes for CASSRTRKNEKLFF. The V call is TRBV7-9, the J call TRBJ1-4, with D possibly matching TRBD1 (5 bases). CDR3 size: 14 residues. Between the trimmed V and J ends, which lost 5 bases and 5 bases, there was a span of 12 bases. Germline loops: CDR1 SEHNR, CDR2 FQNEAQ (reference sequence).